The 28 T cell receptor beta chains reported below all come from one sample, sequenced in a study of T-cell memory formation after mild COVID-19. TCRdb re-called the 5' RACE reads with MiXCR, one entry per CDR3 protein. The table includes roughly 250,000 distinct CDR3 sequences, 16% detected once. Material for sequencing was PBMCs or a T cell subset sorted from them (not recorded which). The receptors stem from a man aged 18-30 years who had mild COVID-19 (a few samples of this study predate the infection). Cell type and time point are not known.

This chain links TRBV20-1 with TRBJ2-2, with 7 bases identical to TRBD2. The CDR3 contains 16 residues. V shed 0 bases and J 3 bases; nucleotides not matched to a gene: 7. The V gene's germline CDR1 is DFQATT and CDR2 SNEGSKA (reference sequence). The CDR3 loop reads CSARDRRLADTGELFF. The CDR3 nucleotides read TGCAGTGCTAGAGATAGGCGGCTAGCGGACACCGGGGAGCTGTTTTTT.

The table lists this clonotype with a few counts. The chain has TRBV7-9 and TRBJ2-2, with D perhaps matching TRBD2 (5 bases). The CDR3 runs to 20 residues. The V gene's germline CDR1 is SEHNR and CDR2 FQNEAQ (reference sequence). Trimming cost V 5 bases and J 0 bases, with 25 bases left between them. In DNA form, the CDR3 reads TGTGCCAGCAGCCGGAGGAGGCAAACCTCACTAAACGCGAACACCGGGGAGCTGTTTTTT. Translating it yields CASSRRRQTSLNANTGELFF.

The rearrangement links TRBV6-5 to TRBJ2-1; D is unresolved. The V gene lost 2 bases and the J gene lost 7 bases, with 12 bases spanning the gap. Germline CDR1 MNHEY, CDR2 SVGAGI. The CDR3 consists of 14 residues. The CDR3 bases are TGTGCCAGCAGTTACGTCGACCAAGGGAATGAGCAGTTCTTC. Translated, it gives CASSYVDQGNEQFF.

This clonotype showed up just a few times. The gene calls are TRBV7-6 and TRBJ1-1; D possibly corresponds to TRBD1 (6 bases). The germline gives CDR1 SGHVS, CDR2 FNYEAQ. The CDR3 consists of 15 residues. Deletions cut 2 bases from V and 2 bases from J, with 12 bases between. The CDR3: CASSLQGTRNTEAFF. CDR3 DNA: TGTGCCAGCAGCTTACAGGGGACACGAAACACTGAAGCTTTCTTT. The full variable domain, with the rest looked up from reference TRBV7-6 and TRBJ1-1, is GAGVSQSPRYKVTKRGQDVALRCDPISGHVSLYWYRQALGQGPEFLTYFNYEAQQDKSGLPNDRFSAERPEGSISTLTIQRTEQRDSAMYRCASSLQGTRNTEAFFGQGTRLTVV.

This chain connects TRBV4-1 to TRBJ2-3, with 7 bases lining up with TRBD2. Germline V gene lookup returns CDR1 MGHRA and CDR2 YSYEKL. V gave up 4 bases and J gave up 4 bases; unmatched junction bases: 11. The CDR3 covers 16 residues. CDR3 sequence reads: CASSRRGDYGPDTQYF. DNA of the CDR3: TGCGCCAGCAGCCGCCGGGGGGACTACGGCCCAGATACGCAGTATTTT.

This clonotype was recorded many times. The genes are TRBV20-1 and TRBJ2-7; a weak D match, TRBD1 (5 bases). The CDR3 is 13 residues long. Germline V CDR1 and CDR2: DFQATT, SNEGSKA (reference sequence). The germline V and J ends were trimmed by 0 bases and 0 bases, with 6 bases remaining between them. This CDR3 reads CSARDDSSYEQYF. CDR3 DNA sequence: TGCAGTGCTAGAGATGACAGCTCCTACGAGCAGTACTTC.

The chain employs TRBV9 and TRBJ2-1; 7 nucleotides agree with TRBD1. Germline values: CDR1 SGDLS, CDR2 YYNGEE. The CDR3 has 13 amino acids. V trimming: 4 bases; J trimming: 8 bases; junction bases outside the gene matches: 6. CDR3 DNA sequence: TGTGCCAGCAGCCCACAGGGGAACCATGAGCAGTTCTTC. Translating it yields CASSPQGNHEQFF.

This clonotype was recorded a few times. The chain links TRBV2 to TRBJ2-1; TRBD2 matches at 13 bases. Germline V gene lookup returns CDR1 SNHLY and CDR2 FYNNEI. V lost 3 bases, J lost 9 bases, and 8 bases stayed unmatched. The CDR3 contains 16 residues. The CDR3 loop is CASSDPRLAGGSEQFF. The CDR3, as DNA: TGTGCCAGCAGTGACCCTCGACTAGCGGGGGGTTCTGAGCAGTTCTTC.

The chain joins TRBV6-2 or TRBV6-3 to TRBJ2-7, with D maybe TRBD1 (6 bases). V was trimmed by 5 bases and J by 2 bases, leaving 10 bases between them. Germline V lookup: CDR1 MNHEY, CDR2 SVGEGT. The CDR3 sequence is 13 residues long. This CDR3 is CASSTGTTYEQYV. The CDR3 DNA sequence: TGTGCCAGCAGTACCGGGACAACCTACGAGCAGTACGTC.

J is TRBJ2-7 and V is TRBV11-2; a possible D gene is TRBD1 (6 bases). V was pared by 5 bases and J by 5 bases, with 19 bases between. From germline, CDR1 is SGHAT and CDR2 FQNNGV. The CDR3 runs 15 residues. CDR3 in amino acids: CASSAGASLGDEQYF. As DNA, the CDR3 is TGTGCCAGCAGCGCAGGGGCTAGCCTCGGGGACGAGCAGTACTTC.

This clonotype was counted many times. The chain carries TRBV21-1 and TRBJ2-1. TRBV21-1 is described as a pseudogene. The CDR3 runs to 17 residues. The CDR3 here is CASSKVWESCSYNEQFF. Here the CDR3 DNA reads TGTGCCAGCAGCAAAGTGTGGGAAAGTTGCTCCTACAATGAGCAGTTCTTC.

A few counts support this clonotype. This chain connects TRBV7-3 to TRBJ2-7, with D uncertain. This CDR3 contains 15 residues. Germline CDR1 and CDR2: SGHTA and FQGTGA. With 7 bases removed from V and 2 bases from J, the gap between germline ends came to 18 bases. DNA of the CDR3: TGTGCCAGCACCCTCGACCCCGTAAGGGCCTACGAGCAGTACTTC. It yields the protein CASTLDPVRAYEQYF.

This clonotype was observed once. V usage is TRBV6-1 and J usage is TRBJ2-2, with a tentative D call TRBD1 (5 bases). This CDR3 region has 15 residues. V was trimmed by 1 base and J by 4 bases, leaving 10 bases between them. In germline, CDR1 is MNHNS, CDR2 SASEGT. CDR3 residues: CASSEDPGFTGELFF. The CDR3 nucleotides read TGTGCCAGCAGTGAAGACCCAGGGTTCACCGGGGAGCTGTTTTTT.

This clonotype was counted ten times or more. The V call is TRBV6-6, the J call TRBJ2-6, with TRBD1 as a possible D gene (6 bases). Germline CDR1 is MNHNY and CDR2 is SVGAGI (reference sequence). CDR3 length: 15 amino acids. V lost 11 bases and J lost 2, with 16 bases in between. DNA for the CDR3: TGTGCCTGTAGGACAGACCTAGCTGGGGCCAACGTCCTGACTTTC. Residues: CACRTDLAGANVLTF.

V gene TRBV5-1 combines with J gene TRBJ2-7; D tentatively reads TRBD1 or TRBD2 (5 bases each). CDR3 length: 14 residues. The V end was cut by 4 bases, the J end by 2 bases, with 13 bases between. The germline CDR1 and CDR2 sequences are SGHRS and YFSETQ. The CDR3 spells CASSAGTDTYEQYF. The CDR3, as DNA: TGCGCCAGCAGCGCCGGGACGGACACCTACGAGCAGTACTTC.

V is TRBV7-3 and J is TRBJ2-3, with TRBD2 as a possible D gene (7 bases). The germline V gene has CDR1 SGHTA and CDR2 FQGTGA. This CDR3 region has 17 residues. Trimming cost V 1 base and J 2 bases, with 16 bases left between them. Here the CDR3 reads CASSLSSWRGLTDTQYF. CDR3 nucleotide sequence: TGTGCCAGCAGCTTAAGTAGTTGGCGGGGGCTCACAGATACGCAGTATTTT.

A few counts support this clonotype. The CDR3 reads CASREIGQAYGYTF. In nucleotides, the CDR3 is TGTGCCAGCAGGGAAATCGGACAGGCCTATGGCTACACCTTC. This chain uses TRBV28 with TRBJ1-2; 7 positions agree with TRBD1. Per germline, CDR1 MDHEN and CDR2 SYDVKM. The ends lost 6 bases at V and 4 bases at J; junction bases unmatched: 8. The CDR3 is 14 residues long.

The chain links TRBV2 to TRBJ1-5; D call uncertain. V lost 5 bases to trimming and J lost 9 bases, with 14 bases between them. Per germline, CDR1 SNHLY and CDR2 FYNNEI. CDR3 length: 13 residues. The CDR3 DNA reads TGTGCCAGCAGTTCGGTAGACCGGGGGCCCCAGCATTTT. Encoded protein: CASSSVDRGPQHF.

This clonotype has just a few counts. The chain recombines TRBV4-1 with TRBJ2-3; 10 positions agree with TRBD2. The CDR3 sequence is 18 residues long. The junction had 13 bases not matched to a gene; V was cut back by 1 base and J by 6 bases. Germline CDR1 MGHRA, CDR2 YSYEKL. The CDR3, as DNA: TGCGCCAGCAGCCAAGGCAGTCGAGCGGGGGGGCCAGGGGATACGCAGTATTTT. Its protein is CASSQGSRAGGPGDTQYF.

This clonotype was seen a handful of times. The rearrangement uses TRBV19 and TRBJ1-5, with D perhaps matching TRBD1 (6 bases). Trimming pared 7 bases from V and 5 bases from J, leaving 15 bases between. Germline V gene sequence: CDR1 LNHDA, CDR2 SQIVND (reference sequence). The CDR3 is 14 amino acids. The CDR3 DNA is TGTGCCAGTAACGAGGGGGGCCCTTATCAGCCCCAGCATTTT. Translated: CASNEGGPYQPQHF.

V usage is TRBV4-1 and J usage is TRBJ1-6; no clear D. From germline, CDR1 is MGHRA and CDR2 YSYEKL. This CDR3 contains 14 residues. Trimming cost V 3 bases and J 8 bases, with 11 bases left between them. The CDR3 DNA sequence: TGCGCCAGCAGCCAGGTTATCTTGGATTCACCCCTCCACTTT. Its protein is CASSQVILDSPLHF.

A few counts support this clonotype. The rearrangement uses TRBV6-5 and TRBJ2-2; D remains unclear. V was pared by 1 base and J by 7 bases, with 16 bases between. Germline lookup yields CDR1 MNHEY and CDR2 SVGAGI. The CDR3 runs 16 residues. CDR3 nucleotide sequence: TGTGCCAGCAGTTACTGGGCAAACCAGGTTGGCGGGGAGCTGTTTTTT. Translating it yields CASSYWANQVGGELFF.

Ten or more counts support this clonotype. The chain couples TRBV7-9 to TRBJ2-5; 7 bases match TRBD2. Germline CDR1 reads SEHNR; CDR2 reads FQNEAQ (reference sequence). The J segment lost 2 bases and the V segment lost 5 bases, leaving 14 bases of the junction unmatched. The CDR3 is made up of 17 amino acids. The CDR3 bases are TGTGCCAGCAGCCCTAGAGGAGGGAGGGGCTTTCAAGAGACCCAGTACTTC. Translated, it gives CASSPRGGRGFQETQYF.

At least ten counts were recorded for this clonotype. J is TRBJ2-5 and V is TRBV7-9; 11 bases line up with TRBD2. The CDR3 is made up of 16 amino acids. V was pared by 3 bases and J by 3 bases, with 6 bases of the junction left unmatched. Germline V gene lookup returns CDR1 SEHNR and CDR2 FQNEAQ (reference sequence). The CDR3 reads CASSFGTSGGEETQYF. The CDR3, as DNA: TGTGCCAGCAGCTTCGGAACTAGCGGGGGAGAAGAGACCCAGTACTTC.

This chain uses TRBV6-2 or TRBV6-3 with TRBJ2-7, with 11 bases aligning to TRBD1. V shed 6 bases, J shed 3 bases, and the junction held 7 bases outside the gene matches. The germline V gene encodes CDR1 MNHEY and CDR2 SVGEGT. The CDR3 totals 15 residues. The CDR3 DNA reads TGTGCCAGCAGCCCTACCGGGACAGGGGGCTACGAGCAGTACTTC. This translates into CASSPTGTGGYEQYF.

The chain employs TRBV7-9 and TRBJ2-5; 10 bases match TRBD2. Unmatched junction bases numbered 3, after V lost 5 bases and J lost 0 bases. In germline, CDR1 is SEHNR, CDR2 FQNEAQ (reference sequence). The CDR3 has 15 amino acids. The CDR3 spells CASSPTSGYQETQYF. The CDR3 DNA follows: TGTGCCAGCAGCCCGACTAGCGGGTACCAAGAGACCCAGTACTTC.

This clonotype was observed many times. The chain recombines TRBV7-6 with TRBJ2-3, with D perhaps matching TRBD1 (6 bases). This CDR3 has 14 residues. The V gene's germline CDR1 is SGHVS and CDR2 FNYEAQ. Trimming removed 5 bases at V and 3 bases at J, with 12 bases between. The CDR3 reads CASSTGQGTDTQYF. The CDR3 coding sequence is TGTGCCAGCAGCACGGGTCAGGGGACAGATACGCAGTATTTT. The full variable domain, rest sourced from reference TRBV7-6 and TRBJ2-3, is GAGVSQSPRYKVTKRGQDVALRCDPISGHVSLYWYRQALGQGPEFLTYFNYEAQQDKSGLPNDRFSAERPEGSISTLTIQRTEQRDSAMYRCASSTGQGTDTQYFGPGTRLTVL.

This clonotype was seen only a few times. The chain has TRBV14 and TRBJ1-1; no firm D call. This CDR3 has 16 residues. Germline V CDR1 and CDR2: SGHDN, FVKESK. With 1 base removed from V and 1 base from J, the gap between germline ends came to 13 bases. The CDR3 here is CASSQGSFQRNTEAFF. CDR3 bases: TGTGCCAGCAGCCAAGGGTCGTTTCAGCGGAACACTGAAGCTTTCTTT.